The present T cell receptor beta chain was sequenced within a study of blood T cell repertoires in COVID-19. For the study at large: Samples representing acute and convalescent COVID-19 were sourced from the United States, Italy and Spain. PBMCs, B-cell-depleted T cells, or T cells were the source of the cDNA or gDNA that made up the material.

As processed by the authors: Reference gene primer amplification gave estimated nucleated cell counts. Generated by immunoSEQ multiplex PCR, the TCRdb table keeps only in-frame clones and is missing some. The V and J calls and clone size come from that table; D and trimming were worked out from the DNA. The repertoire has around 20,000 clones, around nine tenths of them found once; the top ten carry 11%. Between the trimmed V and J ends, which lost 4 bases and 10 bases, there was a span of 11 bases. Germline V gene sequence: CDR1 SGHTA, CDR2 FQGNSA. The CDR3 loop spans 12 amino acids. This sequence originates from a human donor in a cohort sampled during active COVID-19. The source material was peripheral blood. The gene calls are TRBV7-2 and TRBJ2-1; D possibly corresponds to TRBD1 (6 bases). CDR3 protein: CASSWDNGEQFF. CDR3 nucleotides: TGTGCCAGCAGCTGGGACAACGGGGAGCAGTTCTTC. The whole variable domain, filled in from reference TRBV7-2 and TRBJ2-1, reads GAGVSQSPSNKVTEKGKDVELRCDPISGHTALYWYRQSLGQGLEFLIYFQGNSAPDKSGLPSDRFSAERTGGSVSTLTIQRTQQEDSAVYLCASSWDNGEQFFGPGTRLTVL.